This T cell receptor (beta chain) stems from a study of blood T cells in healthy people across ages. Study context: There was about one barcoded beta molecule captured by template switching per two T cells. Study-level points and caveats: Since the PBMCs were unsorted, naive and antigen-experienced cells could not be conclusively compared.

With respect to this clonotype: Its antigen is still unknown.

For the second PCR, which ran for about 6 to 11 cycles, a sample-barcoded 5' primer and a J-beta primer mix were used. All samples gave at least 2.5 million CDR3-containing paired-end reads. A single record per CDR3 protein comes from TCRdb applying MiXCR to the 5' RACE reads. The sample has about 640,000 distinct CDR3 sequences, approximately 50% seen once. V lost 6 bases to trimming and J lost 0 bases, with 11 bases between them. This CDR3 comprises 14 residues. Germline V gene sequence: CDR1 DFQATT, CDR2 SNEGSKA (reference sequence). This chain uses TRBV20-1 with TRBJ2-2, with TRBD1 as a possible D gene (6 bases). The TCR sequence derives from a man in his fifties or sixties in good health. The sample consisted of blood. CDR3 coding DNA: TGCAGTGCCGTACAGGGAGCGAACACCGGGGAGCTGTTTTTT. Translating gives CSAVQGANTGELFF.